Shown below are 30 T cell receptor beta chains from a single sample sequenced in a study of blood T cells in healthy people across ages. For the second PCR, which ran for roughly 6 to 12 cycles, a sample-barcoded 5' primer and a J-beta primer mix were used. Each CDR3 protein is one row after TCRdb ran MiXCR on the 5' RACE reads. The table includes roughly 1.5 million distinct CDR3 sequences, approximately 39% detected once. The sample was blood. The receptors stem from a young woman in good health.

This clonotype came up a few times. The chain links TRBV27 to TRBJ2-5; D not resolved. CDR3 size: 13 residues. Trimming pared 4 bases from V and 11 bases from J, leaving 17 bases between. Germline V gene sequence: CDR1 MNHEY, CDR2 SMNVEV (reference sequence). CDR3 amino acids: CASSWTIGNEQYF. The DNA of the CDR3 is TGTGCCAGCAGTTGGACCATTGGCAATGAGCAGTACTTC.

Here the CDR3 DNA reads TGCAGTGCGCATACAGGATACCCCACAGATACGCAGTATTTT. Amino acids: CSAHTGYPTDTQYF. V is TRBV20-1 and J is TRBJ2-3; maybe TRBD1 (5 bases). CDR3 length: 14 residues. V shed 6 bases and J shed 2 bases, with 15 bases lying between them. Germline values: CDR1 DFQATT, CDR2 SNEGSKA (reference sequence).

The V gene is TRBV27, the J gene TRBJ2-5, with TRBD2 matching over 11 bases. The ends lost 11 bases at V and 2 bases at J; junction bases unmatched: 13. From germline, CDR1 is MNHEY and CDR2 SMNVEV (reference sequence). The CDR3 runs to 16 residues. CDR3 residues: CARYPSASGGQETQYF. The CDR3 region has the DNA TGTGCCCGCTATCCGTCGGCTAGCGGGGGGCAAGAGACCCAGTACTTC.

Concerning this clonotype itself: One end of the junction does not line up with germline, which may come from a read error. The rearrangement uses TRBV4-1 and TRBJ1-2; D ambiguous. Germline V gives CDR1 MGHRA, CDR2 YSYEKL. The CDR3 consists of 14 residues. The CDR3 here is CASGQVSGLEGYTF. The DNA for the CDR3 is TGCGCCAGCGGCCAAGTGTCCGGGCTTGAGGGCTACACCTTC.

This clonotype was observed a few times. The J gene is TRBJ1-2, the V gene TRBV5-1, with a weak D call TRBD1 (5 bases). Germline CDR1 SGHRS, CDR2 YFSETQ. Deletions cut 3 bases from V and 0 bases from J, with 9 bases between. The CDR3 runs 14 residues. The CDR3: CASSWDGSNYGYTF. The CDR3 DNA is TGCGCCAGCAGCTGGGACGGTTCTAACTATGGCTACACCTTC.

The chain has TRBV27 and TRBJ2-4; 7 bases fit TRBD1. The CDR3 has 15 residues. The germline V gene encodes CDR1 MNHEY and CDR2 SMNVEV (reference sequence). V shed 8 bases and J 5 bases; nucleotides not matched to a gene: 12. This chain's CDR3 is CASSLGRQGENIQYF. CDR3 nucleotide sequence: TGTGCCAGCTCCCTTGGGCGACAGGGCGAAAACATTCAGTACTTC.

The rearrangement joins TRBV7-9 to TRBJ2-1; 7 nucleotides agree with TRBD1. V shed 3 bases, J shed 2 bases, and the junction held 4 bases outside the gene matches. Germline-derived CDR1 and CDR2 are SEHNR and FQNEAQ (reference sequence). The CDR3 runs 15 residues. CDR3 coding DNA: TGTGCCAGCAGCTTTACAGGGGACCCCTACAATGAGCAGTTCTTC. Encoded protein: CASSFTGDPYNEQFF.

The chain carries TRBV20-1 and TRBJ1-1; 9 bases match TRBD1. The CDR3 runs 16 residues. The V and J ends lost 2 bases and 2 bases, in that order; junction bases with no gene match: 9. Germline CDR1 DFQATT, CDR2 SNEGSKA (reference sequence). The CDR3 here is CSARPRTGALNTEAFF. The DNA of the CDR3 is TGCAGTGCTAGACCTCGGACAGGGGCCTTAAACACTGAAGCTTTCTTT.

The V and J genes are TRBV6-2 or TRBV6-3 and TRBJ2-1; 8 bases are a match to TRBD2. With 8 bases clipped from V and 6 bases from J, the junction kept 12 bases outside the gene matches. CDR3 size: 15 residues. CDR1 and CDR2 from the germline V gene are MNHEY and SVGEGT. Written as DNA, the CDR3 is TGTGCCAGCGCCGGGAAAACTAGCGGAATCAATGAGCAGTTCTTC. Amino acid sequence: CASAGKTSGINEQFF.

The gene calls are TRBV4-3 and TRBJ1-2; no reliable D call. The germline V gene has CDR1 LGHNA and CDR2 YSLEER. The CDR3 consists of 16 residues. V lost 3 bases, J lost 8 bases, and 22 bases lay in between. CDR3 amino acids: CASSHDLISTGIGYTF. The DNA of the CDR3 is TGCGCCAGCAGCCACGATCTCATTTCAACCGGGATCGGCTACACCTTC.

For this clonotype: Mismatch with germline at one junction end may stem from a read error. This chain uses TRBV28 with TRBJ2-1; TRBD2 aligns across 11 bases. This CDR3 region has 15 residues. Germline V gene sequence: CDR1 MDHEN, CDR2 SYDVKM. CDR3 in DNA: TGTGCCAGCAGTTTAGGGACTAGCGGTTTCAATGAGCAGGTCTTC. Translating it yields CASSLGTSGFNEQVF.

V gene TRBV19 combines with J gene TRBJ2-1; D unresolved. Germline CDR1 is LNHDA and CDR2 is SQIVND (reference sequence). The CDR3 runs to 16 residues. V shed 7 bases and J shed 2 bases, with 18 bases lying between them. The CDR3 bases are TGTGCCAGTAAGTTGGGCAGACAAGCCCCCTACAATGAGCAGTTCTTC. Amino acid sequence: CASKLGRQAPYNEQFF.

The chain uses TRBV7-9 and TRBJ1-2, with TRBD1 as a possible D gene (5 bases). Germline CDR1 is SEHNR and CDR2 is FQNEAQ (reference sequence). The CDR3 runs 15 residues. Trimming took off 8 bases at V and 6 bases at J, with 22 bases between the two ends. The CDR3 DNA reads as TGTGCCAGCTACCCAACAACGACGGCGGGGGATGGCTACACCTTC. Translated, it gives CASYPTTTAGDGYTF. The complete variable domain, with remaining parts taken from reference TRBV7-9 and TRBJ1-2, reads DTGVSQNPRHKITKRGQNVTFRCDPISEHNRLYWYRQTLGQGPEFLTYFQNEAQLEKSRLLSDRFSAERPKGSFSTLEIQRTEQGDSAMYLCASYPTTTAGDGYTFGSGTRLTVV.

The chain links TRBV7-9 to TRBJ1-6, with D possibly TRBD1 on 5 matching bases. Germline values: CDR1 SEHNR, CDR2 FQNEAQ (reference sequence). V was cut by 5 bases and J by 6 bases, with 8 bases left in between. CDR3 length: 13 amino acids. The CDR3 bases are TGTGCCAGCAGCCCCGGGGGTAATTCACCCCTCCACTTT. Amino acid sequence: CASSPGGNSPLHF.

CDR3 protein: CASSLSFLGASTDTQYF. For the CDR3, the DNA is TGTGCCAGCAGTTTATCTTTCCTGGGGGCTTCGACAGATACGCAGTATTTT. The J gene is TRBJ2-3, the V gene TRBV27, with D perhaps TRBD1 (6 bases). CDR3 length: 17 residues. The germline gives CDR1 MNHEY, CDR2 SMNVEV (reference sequence). Trimming removed 0 bases at V and 3 bases at J, with 16 bases between.

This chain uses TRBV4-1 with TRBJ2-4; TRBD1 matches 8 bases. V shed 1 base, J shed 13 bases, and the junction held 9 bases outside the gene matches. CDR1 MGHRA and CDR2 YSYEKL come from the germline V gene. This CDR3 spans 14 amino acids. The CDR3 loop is CASSQADRDGEQYF. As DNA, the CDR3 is TGCGCCAGCAGCCAAGCGGACAGGGACGGAGAGCAGTACTTC.

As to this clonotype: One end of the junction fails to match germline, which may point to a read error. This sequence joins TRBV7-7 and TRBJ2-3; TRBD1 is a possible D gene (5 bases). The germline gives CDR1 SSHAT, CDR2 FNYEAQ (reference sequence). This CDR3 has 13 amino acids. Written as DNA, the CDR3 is TGTGCTAGCAGCCCGCAGGGTCCCGATACGCAGTATTTT. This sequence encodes CASSPQGPDTQYF.

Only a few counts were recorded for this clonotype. As DNA, the CDR3 is TGTGCCAGCAGTATGGACAGGAGCAATCAGCCCCAGCATTTT. This sequence encodes CASSMDRSNQPQHF. The chain is built from TRBV28 and TRBJ1-5; 7 bases line up with TRBD1. The ends lost 5 bases at V and 1 base at J; junction bases unmatched: 2. The CDR3 is 14 amino acids. Germline CDR1 is MDHEN and CDR2 is SYDVKM.

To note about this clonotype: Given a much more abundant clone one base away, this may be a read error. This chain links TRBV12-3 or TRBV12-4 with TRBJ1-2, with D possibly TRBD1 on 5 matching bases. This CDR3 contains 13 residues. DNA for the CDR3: TGTGCCTGCAGTTTACACAGGAACTATGGCTACACCTTC. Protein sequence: CACSLHRNYGYTF.

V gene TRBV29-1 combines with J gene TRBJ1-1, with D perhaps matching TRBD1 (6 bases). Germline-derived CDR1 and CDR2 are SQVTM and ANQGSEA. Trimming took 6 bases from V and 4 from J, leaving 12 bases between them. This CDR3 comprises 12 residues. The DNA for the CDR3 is TGCAGCGTAGGGGGATCGAGCACTGAAGCTTTCTTT. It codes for CSVGGSSTEAFF.

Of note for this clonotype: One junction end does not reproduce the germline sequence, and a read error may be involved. The CDR3 DNA sequence: TGCGCCACCAGCCAAGCGCCGAATAGGGTAACTAATGAAAAACTGTTTTTT. Its protein is CATSQAPNRVTNEKLFF. The rearrangement joins TRBV4-3 to TRBJ1-4; D ambiguous. CDR1 is LGHNA, CDR2 YSLEER, per germline. The CDR3 is 17 residues long.

CDR3 coding DNA: TGTGCCAGCTCACCCCCAGGCCCCGGATTATACGAGCAGTACTTC. Its translation is CASSPPGPGLYEQYF. This sequence joins TRBV18 and TRBJ2-7; the D is unclear. V was cut by 3 bases and J by 4 bases, with 16 bases left in between. The CDR3 sequence is 15 residues long. Germline V lookup: CDR1 KGHSH, CDR2 LQKENI.

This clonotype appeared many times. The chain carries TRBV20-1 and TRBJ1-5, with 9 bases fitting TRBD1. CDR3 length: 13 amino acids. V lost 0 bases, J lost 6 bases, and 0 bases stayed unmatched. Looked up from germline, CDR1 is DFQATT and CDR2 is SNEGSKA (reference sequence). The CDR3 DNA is TGCAGTGCTAGAGAACAGGGGGCTCAGCCCCAGCATTTT. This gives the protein CSAREQGAQPQHF.

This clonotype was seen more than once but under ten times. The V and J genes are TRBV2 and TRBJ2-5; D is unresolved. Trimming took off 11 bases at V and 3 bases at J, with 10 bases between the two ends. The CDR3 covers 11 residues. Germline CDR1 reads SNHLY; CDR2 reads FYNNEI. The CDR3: CAGRTEETQYF. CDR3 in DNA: TGTGCCGGAAGGACGGAAGAGACCCAGTACTTC.

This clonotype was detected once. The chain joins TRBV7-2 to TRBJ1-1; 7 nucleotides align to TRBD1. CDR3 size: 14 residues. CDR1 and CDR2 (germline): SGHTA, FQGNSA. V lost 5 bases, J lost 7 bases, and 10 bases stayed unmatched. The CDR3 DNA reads TGTGCCAGCAGCAGACGGACAGGCGGGTTTGAAGCTTTCTTT. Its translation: CASSRRTGGFEAFF.

CDR3 sequence (DNA): TGTGCCAGCAGGTACCAATCCAAGGAAAAACTGTTTTTT. It yields the protein CASRYQSKEKLFF. The J gene is TRBJ1-4, the V gene TRBV12-3 or TRBV12-4; D gene ambiguous. There are 13 residues in the CDR3. V lost 6 bases and J 8 bases, leaving 13 bases between the germline ends.

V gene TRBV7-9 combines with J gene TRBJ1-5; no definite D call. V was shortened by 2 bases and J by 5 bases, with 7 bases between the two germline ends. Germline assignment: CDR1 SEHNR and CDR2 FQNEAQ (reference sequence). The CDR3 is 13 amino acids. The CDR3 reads CASSLTMDQPQHF. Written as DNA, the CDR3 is TGTGCCAGCAGCTTAACGATGGATCAGCCCCAGCATTTT.

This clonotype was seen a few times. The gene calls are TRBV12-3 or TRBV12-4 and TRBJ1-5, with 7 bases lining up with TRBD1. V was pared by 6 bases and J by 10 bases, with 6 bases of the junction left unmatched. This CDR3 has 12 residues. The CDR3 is CASSRGTDPQHF. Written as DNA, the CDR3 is TGTGCCAGCAGCCGCGGGACAGACCCCCAGCATTTT.

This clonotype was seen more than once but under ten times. CDR3 sequence (DNA): TGTGCCAGCAGCGAGCAACACAATGAGCAGTTCTTC. This sequence encodes CASSEQHNEQFF. The chain employs TRBV9 and TRBJ2-1; D gene uncertain. The V gene's germline CDR1 is SGDLS and CDR2 YYNGEE. The ends were cut back, 3 bases at V and 5 bases at J, with 6 bases in the middle. The CDR3 extends over 12 amino acids.

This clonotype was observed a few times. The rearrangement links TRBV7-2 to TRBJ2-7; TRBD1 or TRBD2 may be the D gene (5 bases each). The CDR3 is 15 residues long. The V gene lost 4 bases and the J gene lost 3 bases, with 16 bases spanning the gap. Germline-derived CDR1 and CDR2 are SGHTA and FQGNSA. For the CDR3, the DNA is TGTGCCAGCAGCTGGGGGAAGGGAGAACACTACGAGCAGTACTTC. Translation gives CASSWGKGEHYEQYF.